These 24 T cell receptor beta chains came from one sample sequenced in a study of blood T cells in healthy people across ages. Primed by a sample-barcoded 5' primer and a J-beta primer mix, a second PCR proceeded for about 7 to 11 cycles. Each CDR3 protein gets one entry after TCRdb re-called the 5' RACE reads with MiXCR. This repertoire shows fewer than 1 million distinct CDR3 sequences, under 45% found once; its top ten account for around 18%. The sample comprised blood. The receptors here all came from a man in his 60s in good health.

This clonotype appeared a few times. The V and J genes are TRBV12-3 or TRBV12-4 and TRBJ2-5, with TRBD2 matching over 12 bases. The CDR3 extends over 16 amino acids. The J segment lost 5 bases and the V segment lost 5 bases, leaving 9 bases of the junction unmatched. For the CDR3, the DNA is TGTGCCAGCAGTCCCGAGACTAGCGGGGGATGGGAGACCCAGTACTTC. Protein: CASSPETSGGWETQYF.

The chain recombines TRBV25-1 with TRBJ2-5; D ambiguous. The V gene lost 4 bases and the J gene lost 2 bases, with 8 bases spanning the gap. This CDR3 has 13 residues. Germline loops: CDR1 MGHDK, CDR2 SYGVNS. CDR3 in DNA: TGTGCCAGCAGTGCAGGAAAACAAGAGACCCAGTACTTC. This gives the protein CASSAGKQETQYF.

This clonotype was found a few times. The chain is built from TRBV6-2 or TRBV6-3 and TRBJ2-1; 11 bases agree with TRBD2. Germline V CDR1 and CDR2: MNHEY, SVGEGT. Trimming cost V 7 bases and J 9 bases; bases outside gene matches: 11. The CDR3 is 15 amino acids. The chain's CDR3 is CASKKIAGGPIEQFF. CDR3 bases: TGTGCCAGCAAAAAGATAGCGGGGGGGCCCATTGAGCAGTTCTTC.

The CDR3 DNA sequence: TGTGCCAGCACCTCCGCGGCGGGAAATAATTCACCCCTCCACTTT. It is translated as CASTSAAGNNSPLHF. The V gene is TRBV12-3 or TRBV12-4, the J gene TRBJ1-6, with no clear D. Trimming took off 7 bases at V and 5 bases at J, with 15 bases between the two ends. This CDR3 has 15 residues.

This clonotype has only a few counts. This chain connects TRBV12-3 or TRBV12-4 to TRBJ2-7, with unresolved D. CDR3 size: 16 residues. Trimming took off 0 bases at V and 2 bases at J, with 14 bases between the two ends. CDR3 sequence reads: CASSLALGHFPYEQYF. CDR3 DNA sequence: TGTGCCAGCAGTTTAGCGTTAGGTCACTTTCCCTACGAGCAGTACTTC.

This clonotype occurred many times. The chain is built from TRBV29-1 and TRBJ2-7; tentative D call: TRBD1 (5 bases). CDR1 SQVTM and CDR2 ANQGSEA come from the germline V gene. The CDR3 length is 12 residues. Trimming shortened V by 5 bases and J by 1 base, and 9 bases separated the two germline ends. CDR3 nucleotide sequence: TGCAGCGTTAATGACAGATCCTACGAGCAGTACTTC. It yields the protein CSVNDRSYEQYF.

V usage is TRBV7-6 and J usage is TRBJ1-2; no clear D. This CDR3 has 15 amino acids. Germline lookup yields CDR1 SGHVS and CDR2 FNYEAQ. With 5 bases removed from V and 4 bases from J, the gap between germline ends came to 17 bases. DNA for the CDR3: TGTGCCAGCAGCCCCGTGCCCCTACGCGGCTATGGCTACACCTTC. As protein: CASSPVPLRGYGYTF. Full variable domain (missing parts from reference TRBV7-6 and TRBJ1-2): GAGVSQSPRYKVTKRGQDVALRCDPISGHVSLYWYRQALGQGPEFLTYFNYEAQQDKSGLPNDRFSAERPEGSISTLTIQRTEQRDSAMYRCASSPVPLRGYGYTFGSGTRLTVV.

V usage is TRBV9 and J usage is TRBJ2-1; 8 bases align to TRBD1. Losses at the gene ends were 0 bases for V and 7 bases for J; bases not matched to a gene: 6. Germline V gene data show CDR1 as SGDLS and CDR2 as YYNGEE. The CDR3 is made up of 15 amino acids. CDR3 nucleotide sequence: TGTGCCAGCAGCGTAGAGACAGGGGCCAGGAATGAGCAGTTCTTC. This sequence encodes CASSVETGARNEQFF.

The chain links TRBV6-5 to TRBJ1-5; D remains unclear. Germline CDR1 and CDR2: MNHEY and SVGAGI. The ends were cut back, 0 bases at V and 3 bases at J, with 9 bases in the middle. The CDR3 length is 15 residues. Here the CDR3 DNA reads TGTGCCAGCAGTTACTCATCCAGAGCCAATCAGCCCCAGCATTTT. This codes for CASSYSSRANQPQHF.

The CDR3: CASSEASGSTDTQYF. As DNA, the CDR3 is TGTGCCAGCAGTGAGGCCAGCGGTAGCACAGATACGCAGTATTTT. The rearrangement links TRBV2 to TRBJ2-3; tentatively, D is TRBD2 (5 bases). Per germline, CDR1 SNHLY and CDR2 FYNNEI. V gave up 3 bases and J gave up 0 bases, with 10 bases separating them. The CDR3 covers 15 residues.

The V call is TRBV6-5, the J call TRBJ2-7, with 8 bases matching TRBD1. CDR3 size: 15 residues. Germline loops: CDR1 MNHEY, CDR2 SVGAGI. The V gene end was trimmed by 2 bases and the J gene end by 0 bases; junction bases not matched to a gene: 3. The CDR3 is CASSYQTGGSYEQYF. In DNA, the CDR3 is TGTGCCAGCAGTTACCAAACAGGGGGCTCCTACGAGCAGTACTTC.

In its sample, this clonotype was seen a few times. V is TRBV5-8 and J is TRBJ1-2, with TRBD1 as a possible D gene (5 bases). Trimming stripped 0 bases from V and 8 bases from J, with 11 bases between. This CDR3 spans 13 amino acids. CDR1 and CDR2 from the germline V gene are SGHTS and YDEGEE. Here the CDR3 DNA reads TGTGCCAGCAGCTTGGTTCTTGGGGGAGGCTACACCTTC. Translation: CASSLVLGGGYTF. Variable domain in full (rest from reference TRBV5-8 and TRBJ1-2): EAGVTQSPTHLIKTRGQQATLRCSPISGHTSVYWYQQALGLGLQFLLWYDEGEERNRGNFPPRFSGRQFPNYSSELNVNALELEDSALYLCASSLVLGGGYTFGSGTRLTVV.

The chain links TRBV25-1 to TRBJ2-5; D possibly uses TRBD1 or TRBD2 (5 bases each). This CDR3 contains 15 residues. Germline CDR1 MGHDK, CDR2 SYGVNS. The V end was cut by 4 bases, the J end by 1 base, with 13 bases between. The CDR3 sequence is CASSVNRDGQETQYF. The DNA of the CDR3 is TGTGCCAGCAGTGTTAACCGGGACGGCCAAGAGACCCAGTACTTC.

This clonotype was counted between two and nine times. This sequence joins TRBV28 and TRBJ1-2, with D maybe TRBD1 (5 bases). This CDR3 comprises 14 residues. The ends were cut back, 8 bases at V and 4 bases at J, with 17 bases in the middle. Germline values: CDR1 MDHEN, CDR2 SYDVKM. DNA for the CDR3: TGTGCCAGCTCTCCGGGACTAGGCCCCTATGGCTACACCTTC. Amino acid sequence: CASSPGLGPYGYTF.

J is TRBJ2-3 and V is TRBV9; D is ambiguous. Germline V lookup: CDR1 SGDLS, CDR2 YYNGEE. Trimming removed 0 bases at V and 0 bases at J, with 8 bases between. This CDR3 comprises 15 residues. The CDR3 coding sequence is TGTGCCAGCAGCGTAGCCCCGGTTAGCACAGATACGCAGTATTTT. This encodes CASSVAPVSTDTQYF.

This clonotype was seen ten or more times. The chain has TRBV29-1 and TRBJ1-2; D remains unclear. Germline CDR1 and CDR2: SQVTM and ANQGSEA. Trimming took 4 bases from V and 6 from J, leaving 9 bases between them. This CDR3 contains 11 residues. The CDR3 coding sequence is TGCAGCGTTGGTCTGCAGGATGGCTACACCTTC. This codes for CSVGLQDGYTF.

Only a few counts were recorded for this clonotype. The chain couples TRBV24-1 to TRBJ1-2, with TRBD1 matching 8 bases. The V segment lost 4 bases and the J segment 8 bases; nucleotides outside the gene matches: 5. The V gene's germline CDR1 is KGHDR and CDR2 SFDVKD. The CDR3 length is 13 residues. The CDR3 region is CATSDRTGLGYTF. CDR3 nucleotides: TGTGCCACCAGTGACCGGACAGGGTTAGGCTACACCTTC.

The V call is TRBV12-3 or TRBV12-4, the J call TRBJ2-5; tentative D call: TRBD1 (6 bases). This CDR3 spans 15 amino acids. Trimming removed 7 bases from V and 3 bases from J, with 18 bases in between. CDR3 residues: CASNSRRTVKETQYF. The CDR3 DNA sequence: TGTGCCAGCAACTCGAGGAGGACAGTGAAAGAGACCCAGTACTTC.

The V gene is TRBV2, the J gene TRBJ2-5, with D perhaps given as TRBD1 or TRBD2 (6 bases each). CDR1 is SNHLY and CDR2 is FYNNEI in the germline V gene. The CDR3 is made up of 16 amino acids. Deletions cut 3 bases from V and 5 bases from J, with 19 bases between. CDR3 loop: CASSEGGQPYGETQYF. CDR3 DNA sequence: TGTGCCAGCAGTGAGGGAGGACAGCCATATGGGGAGACCCAGTACTTC.

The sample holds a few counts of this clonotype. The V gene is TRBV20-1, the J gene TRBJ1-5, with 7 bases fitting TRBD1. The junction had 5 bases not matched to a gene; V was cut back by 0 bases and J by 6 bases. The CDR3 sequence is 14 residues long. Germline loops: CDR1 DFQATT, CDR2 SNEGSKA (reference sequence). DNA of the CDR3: TGCAGTGCTAGAGATCGGACAGGCCGTCAGCCCCAGCATTTT. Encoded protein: CSARDRTGRQPQHF.

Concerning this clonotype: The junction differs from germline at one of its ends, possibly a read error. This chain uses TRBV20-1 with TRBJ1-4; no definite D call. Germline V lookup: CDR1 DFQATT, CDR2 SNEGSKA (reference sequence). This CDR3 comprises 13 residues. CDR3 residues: CSAIQATHEKLFF. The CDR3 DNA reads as TGCAGTGCTATACAAGCAACTCATGAAAAACTGTTTTTT.

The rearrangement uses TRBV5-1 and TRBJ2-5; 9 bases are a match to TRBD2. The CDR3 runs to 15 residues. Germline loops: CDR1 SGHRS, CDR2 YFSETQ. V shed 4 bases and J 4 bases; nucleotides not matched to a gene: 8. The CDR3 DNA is TGCGCCAGCAGCCGCGAGGGGCGGGGGGGAGAGACCCAGTACTTC. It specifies CASSREGRGGETQYF.

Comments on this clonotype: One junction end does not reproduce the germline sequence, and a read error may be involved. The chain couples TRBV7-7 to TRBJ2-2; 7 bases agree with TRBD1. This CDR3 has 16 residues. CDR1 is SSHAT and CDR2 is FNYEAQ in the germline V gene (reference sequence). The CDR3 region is CASSATTGKNTGELFF. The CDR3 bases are TGTGCTAGCAGCGCCACGACAGGGAAGAACACCGGGGAGCTGTTTTTT.

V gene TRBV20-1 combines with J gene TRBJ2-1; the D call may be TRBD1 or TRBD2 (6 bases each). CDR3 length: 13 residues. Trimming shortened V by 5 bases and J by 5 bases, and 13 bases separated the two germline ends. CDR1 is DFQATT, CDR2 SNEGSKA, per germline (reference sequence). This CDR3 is CSAGGPPNNEQFF. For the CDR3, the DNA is TGCAGTGCTGGGGGGCCCCCCAACAATGAGCAGTTCTTC.